The sequence of this T cell receptor beta chain was determined in a study of blood T cell repertoires in COVID-19 (dated by TCRdb to about 2020). Study-level background: Collaborator samples came from the United States, Italy and Spain and covered acute and convalescent phases of COVID-19. The material from the prospective study consisted of cDNA or gDNA derived from T cells, B-cell-depleted T cells, or PBMCs. Deeply sampled blood TCRbeta repertoires from subjects exposed to, actively infected with, or recovered from COVID-19 were included in the dataset. The repertoires were released in a freely available public database intended as a resource for research on the immune response to SARS-CoV-2. The samples were drawn from the first 160 participants of the ongoing ImmuneRACE study and from 1,254 subjects provided by 6 global collaborators. Nearly every sample came with metadata listing a de-identified subject ID, COVID-19 status, age in years and sex. HLA class I and class II types, where available, came from metadata supplied by the sample provider rather than from assay-based typing.

In the prospective study, participants were about 18 to 89 years old, resided in 24 geographic areas of the United States, and were enrolled through a virtual design. Cohort assignment in the prospective study relied on participant-reported clinical history from a screening survey and a study questionnaire. Each participant in the prospective study had whole blood, serum and a nasopharyngeal or oropharyngeal swab collected by mobile phlebotomists. Additional blood draws and questionnaires over an approximately two-month period could optionally be provided by prospective study participants. Prospective study blood samples were shipped either frozen or at room temperature before DNA extraction. Findings and caveats that apply to the study as a whole: The amount of clinical and demographic metadata varied by source and participant and was provided uncurated.

A note on this clone: What this receptor recognizes is not known. No much larger clone exists at a distance of one base, and base qualities are not known.

TCRbeta CDR3 regions were amplified from genomic DNA using the immunoSEQ Assay, a bias-controlled multiplex PCR. Per the authors' processing: The number of nucleated cells in each sample was estimated from the amplification of reference gene primers within the assay. To quantify the absolute abundance of each unique TCRbeta CDR3 rearrangement, sequence reads were collapsed and filtered. For each sample, productive Simpson clonality was calculated by taking the square root of Simpson's diversity index across productive rearrangements. Here the immuneACCESS table is served through TCRdb, limited to in-frame sequences with V and J called. Missing clones are a known gap in these copies; in checked studies unresolved V genes cover under half, and the rest lacks a known reason. The DNA was the basis for D and trimming; V, J and clone size are from that table. For this sample there are under 250,000 clones; about 90% appear just once. 3.5% to 4.5% of the sample comes from the top ten.

Trimming at the junction amounts to 4 bases on V and 3 bases on J, and the germline ends lie 15 bases apart. There are 15 amino acids in the CDR3, from cysteine to phenylalanine inclusive. The kept DNA is CDR3 alone, 45 bases in frame from the first base. The germline V gene provides CDR1 MGHDK and CDR2 SYGVNS. The sequence links TRBV25-1 to TRBJ1-2, with no D gene named confidently. This sequence originates from a woman in her 30s with acute COVID-19. The sample consisted of PBMCs or T cells enriched from blood (not recorded which). CDR3 sequence: CASSVDGVTDYGYTF. The DNA sequence follows: TGTGCCAGCAGTGTCGACGGGGTAACCGACTATGGCTACACCTTC.